Presented here are 9 T cell receptor beta chains from one specimen sequenced in a study of OX40 agonist ivuxolimab in advanced cancers. Libraries were constructed by the immunoSEQ multiplex PCR assay. TCRdb provides this immuneACCESS table in a form limited to in-frame rearrangements. Some clones are lacking; in checked studies, under half of them reflect an unresolved V gene, and why the rest are absent is not known. The sample data list nearly 110,000 clones, and 90% of these were observed just once. The leading ten clones occupy more than 0.4% of the sample. The specimen comprised CD4+ or CD8+ T cells sorted from blood, sampled in a trial of the OX40 agonist ivuxolimab. All receptors derive from an adult with an advanced solid tumor such as melanoma, head and neck, liver or kidney cancer.

The V and J genes are TRBV18 and TRBJ1-6; perhaps TRBD1 as D (5 bases). The CDR3 sequence is 16 residues long. V was pared by 0 bases and J by 5 bases, with 11 bases between. Germline-derived CDR1 and CDR2 are KGHSH and LQKENI. The CDR3 loop is CASSPPIGGDNSPLHF. The CDR3 nucleotides are TGTGCCAGCTCACCACCTATCGGGGGGGATAATTCACCCCTCCACTTT.

The chain uses TRBV4-3 and TRBJ2-3; D possibly corresponds to TRBD2 (5 bases). The germline V and J ends were trimmed by 1 base and 10 bases, with 12 bases remaining between them. Germline V gene lookup returns CDR1 LGHNA and CDR2 YSLEER. This CDR3 spans 13 amino acids. The CDR3 DNA reads as TGCGCCAGCAGCCAAGTTGCGGCCGGGGCGCAGTATTTT. It specifies CASSQVAAGAQYF.

The gene calls are TRBV14 and TRBJ1-4; D not resolved. Germline CDR1 reads SGHDN; CDR2 reads FVKESK. Trimming pared 3 bases from V and 2 bases from J, leaving 28 bases between. This CDR3 is 21 amino acids long. CDR3 sequence reads: CASSQDAQRLSSWITNEKLFF. Here the CDR3 DNA reads TGTGCCAGCAGCCAGGACGCACAGCGGTTGTCTTCCTGGATTACTAATGAAAAACTGTTTTTT.

DNA for the CDR3: TGTGCCATCAGTCCCGGGACAGGGGACACTGAAGCTTTCTTT. This sequence encodes CAISPGTGDTEAFF. The chain carries TRBV10-3 and TRBJ1-1, with TRBD1 identical over 10 bases. Germline V gene lookup returns CDR1 ENHRY and CDR2 SYGVKD. Trimming at V came to 5 bases and at J to 3 bases, leaving 3 bases not matched to a gene. CDR3 length equals 14 residues.

V and J are TRBV7-9 and TRBJ2-5; D remains ambiguous. With the DNA end fitting TRBJ2-7 better, the J assignment may be wrong. Looked up from germline, CDR1 is SEHNR and CDR2 is FQNEAQ (reference sequence). This CDR3 has 12 amino acids. This CDR3 is CASSFGTYEQYF. The CDR3 nucleotides read TGTGCCAGCAGCTTCGGAACCTACGAGCAGTACTTC.

The CDR3 DNA is TGTGCCAGCAGCTCCCAGGGCCAGGGGGCTGAGGAGACCCAGTACTTC. This translates into CASSSQGQGAEETQYF. The gene calls are TRBV7-3 and TRBJ2-5; 8 bases agree with TRBD1. This CDR3 comprises 16 residues. V lost 4 bases and J lost 5; bases outside the gene matches: 12. Germline CDR1 SGHTA, CDR2 FQGTGA. Using reference TRBV7-3 and TRBJ2-5 for the parts outside the CDR3, the full variable domain is GAGVSQTPSNKVTEKGKYVELRCDPISGHTALYWYRQSLGQGPEFLIYFQGTGAADDSGLPNDRFFAVRPEGSVSTLKIQRTERGDSAVYLCASSSQGQGAEETQYFGPGTRLLVL.

The genes are TRBV11-2 and TRBJ2-6, with 14 positions matching TRBD2. Germline V gene sequence: CDR1 SGHAT, CDR2 FQNNGV. V lost 5 bases to trimming and J lost 2 bases; unmatched junction nucleotides: 8. The CDR3 is 19 amino acids. The CDR3 loop reads CASSLSRLAGGPGANVLTF. DNA for the CDR3: TGTGCCAGCAGCCTCTCCAGACTAGCGGGGGGGCCTGGGGCCAACGTCCTGACTTTC.

This clone was recorded once. The J gene is TRBJ1-1, the V gene TRBV2; 8 bases line up with TRBD1. Germline assignment: CDR1 SNHLY and CDR2 FYNNEI. Trimming removed 5 bases from V and 11 bases from J; junction bases left unmatched: 16. This CDR3 region has 15 residues. CDR3 protein: CASSLGQGVASGAFF. DNA for the CDR3: TGTGCCAGCAGTTTAGGACAGGGTGTGGCATCGGGCGCTTTCTTT.

The chain employs TRBV6-6 and TRBJ1-2; no clear D gene. This CDR3 has 11 residues. Trimming removed 5 bases at V and 6 bases at J, with 7 bases between. Germline-derived CDR1 and CDR2 are MNHNY and SVGAGI (reference sequence). The CDR3 DNA is TGTGCCAGCAGTAAAGATGATGGCTACACCTTC. It translates to CASSKDDGYTF.